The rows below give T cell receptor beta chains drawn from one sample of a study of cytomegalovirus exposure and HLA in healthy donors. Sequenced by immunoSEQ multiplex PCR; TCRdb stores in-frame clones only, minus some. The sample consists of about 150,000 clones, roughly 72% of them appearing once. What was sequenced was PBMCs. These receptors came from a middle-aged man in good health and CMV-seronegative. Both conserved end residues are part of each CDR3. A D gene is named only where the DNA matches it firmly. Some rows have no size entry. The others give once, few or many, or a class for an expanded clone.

CDR3 DNA: TGTGCCAGCAGCTTAGCGCCGCGGGCAGATACGCAGTATTTT
CDR3 protein: CASSLAPRADTQYF
V gene: TRBV11-2
CDR3 length: 14
clone size: -
J gene: TRBJ2-3
D gene: -

CDR3 DNA: TGCGCCAGCAGCCAAGTTGTGGGGGGGTCCTACAATGAGCAGTTCTTC
CDR3 protein: CASSQVVGGSYNEQFF
V gene: TRBV4-1
CDR3 length: 16
clone size: once
J gene: TRBJ2-1
D gene: TRBD2

CDR3 DNA: TGTGCCAGCAGCCCCCGGACAGGAGGCTACGAGCAGTACTTC
CDR3 protein: CASSPRTGGYEQYF
V gene: TRBV7-9
CDR3 length: 14
clone size: -
J gene: TRBJ2-7
D gene: TRBD1

CDR3 DNA: TGTGCCAGCAGTTTAGCGGGAGGCCCGGGCAGTGTGCAGTACTTC
CDR3 protein: CASSLAGGPGSVQYF
V gene: TRBV5-4
CDR3 length: 15
clone size: -
J gene: TRBJ2-7
D gene: TRBD2

CDR3 DNA: TGTGCCAGCAGCTTAGGTTGGGGCGGACAGACCAACACAGATACGCAGTATTTT
CDR3 protein: CASSLGWGGQTNTDTQYF
V gene: TRBV7-9
CDR3 length: 18
clone size: -
J gene: TRBJ2-3
D gene: -

CDR3 DNA: TGTGCCAGCAGTAGGAGTAGCGGGAGCTCCTACAATGAGCAGTTCTTC
CDR3 protein: CASSRSSGSSYNEQFF
V gene: TRBV6-4
CDR3 length: 16
clone size: -
J gene: TRBJ2-1
D gene: TRBD2

CDR3 DNA: TGTGCCAGCAGCTATAGGGGCAGCCCAGAGCAGTACTTC
CDR3 protein: CASSYRGSPEQYF
V gene: TRBV13
CDR3 length: 13
clone size: -
J gene: TRBJ2-7
D gene: -

CDR3 DNA: TGTGCCAGCAGTTACGGCGTGGGACTACTCACAGATACGCAGTATTTT
CDR3 protein: CASSYGVGLLTDTQYF
V gene: TRBV6-6
CDR3 length: 16
clone size: -
J gene: TRBJ2-3
D gene: TRBD2

CDR3 DNA: TGTGCCAGCAGTTACTCTTGGGGAGGAGGTCAGCCCCAGCATTTT
CDR3 protein: CASSYSWGGGQPQHF
V gene: TRBV6-5
CDR3 length: 15
clone size: -
J gene: TRBJ1-5
D gene: -

CDR3 DNA: TGTGCCAGCAGCTTAGACGGGACTGGAAACACCATATATTTT
CDR3 protein: CASSLDGTGNTIYF
V gene: TRBV11-1
CDR3 length: 14
clone size: -
J gene: TRBJ1-3
D gene: -

CDR3 DNA: TGTGCCAGCAGCCCGCCGGGACAGGGTTTGGGTTCACCCCTCCACTTT
CDR3 protein: CASSPPGQGLGSPLHF
V gene: TRBV5-4
CDR3 length: 16
clone size: many
J gene: TRBJ1-6
D gene: TRBD1

CDR3 DNA: TGTGCCAGCAACCCGGGAAGAAACACCATATATTTT
CDR3 protein: CASNPGRNTIYF
V gene: TRBV28
CDR3 length: 12
clone size: -
J gene: TRBJ1-3
D gene: -

CDR3 DNA: TGTGCCAGTAGTATAGATCCCGGTCGAGCGGGAAGCACTGGTACGCAGTATTTT
CDR3 protein: CASSIDPGRAGSTGTQYF
V gene: TRBV19
CDR3 length: 18
clone size: -
J gene: TRBJ2-3
D gene: TRBD2

CDR3 DNA: TGTGTCAGAAGCTTAAGTACCGGTCCCGGGACTAGCGGGAGGCTCTACGAGCAGTACTTC
CDR3 protein: CVRSLSTGPGTSGRLYEQYF
V gene: TRBV7-5
CDR3 length: 20
clone size: once
J gene: TRBJ2-7
D gene: -

CDR3 DNA: TGTGCCAGTAGTACAGCAGGACAGCTAATCTACGAGCAGTACTTC
CDR3 protein: CASSTAGQLIYEQYF
V gene: TRBV19
CDR3 length: 15
clone size: -
J gene: TRBJ2-7
D gene: -

CDR3 DNA: TGTGCCAGCAGTGATAGGGAGGGGGAGTTCTTC
CDR3 protein: CASSDREGEFF
V gene: TRBV6-1
CDR3 length: 11
clone size: -
J gene: TRBJ2-1
D gene: -

CDR3 DNA: TGTGCCAGCAGCTTGTCAGGGGCGGGTGGCTACACCTTC
CDR3 protein: CASSLSGAGGYTF
V gene: TRBV5-4
CDR3 length: 13
clone size: -
J gene: TRBJ1-2
D gene: -

CDR3 DNA: TGTGCCAGCAGTTTAGGGCAGGGGATCATACCCCAGCATTTT
CDR3 protein: CASSLGQGIIPQHF
V gene: TRBV28
CDR3 length: 14
clone size: -
J gene: TRBJ1-5
D gene: -

CDR3 DNA: TGCAGCGTTTCCTCGGAGATTAACACTGAAGCTTTCTTT
CDR3 protein: CSVSSEINTEAFF
V gene: TRBV29-1
CDR3 length: 13
clone size: -
J gene: TRBJ1-1
D gene: -

CDR3 DNA: TGTGCCATCAGTGCGTCTAGCGGGGACACAGATACGCAGTATTTT
CDR3 protein: CAISASSGDTDTQYF
V gene: TRBV10-3
CDR3 length: 15
clone size: -
J gene: TRBJ2-3
D gene: TRBD2

CDR3 DNA: TGCGCCAGCAGCTTGGTTGCAGGGAGGCGTAGAAGTCAGCCCCAGCATTTT
CDR3 protein: CASSLVAGRRRSQPQHF
V gene: TRBV5-1
CDR3 length: 17
clone size: -
J gene: TRBJ1-5
D gene: -

CDR3 DNA: TGTGCCAGCAGCCCGACCACAGGGGGCGCGTTCGAGCAGTACTTC
CDR3 protein: CASSPTTGGAFEQYF
V gene: TRBV11-1
CDR3 length: 15
clone size: -
J gene: TRBJ2-7
D gene: TRBD1

CDR3 DNA: TGTGCCAGCAGCTTTGGACAGGGTAATCAGCCCCAGCATTTT
CDR3 protein: CASSFGQGNQPQHF
V gene: TRBV7-8
CDR3 length: 14
clone size: -
J gene: TRBJ1-5
D gene: TRBD1

CDR3 DNA: TGTGCCAGCAGCTCGACTAGATCAGCGGGCGCCTCCTACGAGCAGTACTTC
CDR3 protein: CASSSTRSAGASYEQYF
V gene: TRBV7-2
CDR3 length: 17
clone size: -
J gene: TRBJ2-7
D gene: -

CDR3 DNA: TGTGCCAGCAGCTTAAAGGGTGGGATTCGGGGGTTTGGAGAGACCCAGTACTTC
CDR3 protein: CASSLKGGIRGFGETQYF
V gene: TRBV11-1
CDR3 length: 18
clone size: -
J gene: TRBJ2-5
D gene: -

CDR3 DNA: TGTGCCAGCAGCTTGGCCAGGGACACTGAAGCTTTCTTT
CDR3 protein: CASSLARDTEAFF
V gene: TRBV5-4
CDR3 length: 13
clone size: few
J gene: TRBJ1-1
D gene: -

CDR3 DNA: TGCGCCAGCAGCTTCAGGACATTGTCTTCCCTTAACACCGGGGAGCTGTTTTTT
CDR3 protein: CASSFRTLSSLNTGELFF
V gene: TRBV5-1
CDR3 length: 18
clone size: -
J gene: TRBJ2-2
D gene: -

CDR3 DNA: TGTGCCAGCAGCCAATCTAGACAGATTCTTAATCAGCCCCAGCATTTT
CDR3 protein: CASSQSRQILNQPQHF
V gene: TRBV4-2
CDR3 length: 16
clone size: -
J gene: TRBJ1-5
D gene: -

CDR3 DNA: TGTGCCAGCAGCTTACTTGACAGGGGTGGGGCCAACGGCCTGACTTTC
CDR3 protein: CASSLLDRGGANGLTF
V gene: TRBV7-7
CDR3 length: 16
clone size: -
J gene: TRBJ2-6
D gene: TRBD1

CDR3 DNA: TGTGCCAGCAGTTTATCGGCAGGGCGGTACGAGCAGTACTTC
CDR3 protein: CASSLSAGRYEQYF
V gene: TRBV27
CDR3 length: 14
clone size: -
J gene: TRBJ2-7
D gene: -

CDR3 DNA: TGCGCCAGCAGCTTGTATGGTAGGGCTGCGGGAACTGAAGCTTTCTTT
CDR3 protein: CASSLYGRAAGTEAFF
V gene: TRBV5-1
CDR3 length: 16
clone size: -
J gene: TRBJ1-1
D gene: -

CDR3 DNA: TGTGCCAGCAGACAACAGGGGAATAATTCACCCCTCCACTTT
CDR3 protein: CASRQQGNNSPLHF
V gene: TRBV6-5
CDR3 length: 14
clone size: -
J gene: TRBJ1-6
D gene: TRBD1

CDR3 DNA: TGTGCCAGCAGCTTAGCGGGGGGTTCCTCCGTGGCCTACAATGAGCAGTTCTTC
CDR3 protein: CASSLAGGSSVAYNEQFF
V gene: TRBV7-2
CDR3 length: 18
clone size: few
J gene: TRBJ2-1
D gene: -

CDR3 DNA: TGTGCCAGCAGCTCCGGGACTAGCGGGACATGGTACGAGCAGTACTTC
CDR3 protein: CASSSGTSGTWYEQYF
V gene: TRBV7-6
CDR3 length: 16
clone size: -
J gene: TRBJ2-7
D gene: TRBD2

CDR3 DNA: TGTGCCAGCAGTTACTCCCCAGACACTAGCACAGATACGCAGTATTTT
CDR3 protein: CASSYSPDTSTDTQYF
V gene: TRBV6-5
CDR3 length: 16
clone size: -
J gene: TRBJ2-3
D gene: -

CDR3 DNA: TGTGCCAGCACGTTTAGCGGGAGGTGCGAGCAGTACTTC
CDR3 protein: CASTFSGRCEQYF
V gene: TRBV7-6
CDR3 length: 13
clone size: -
J gene: TRBJ2-7
D gene: TRBD2

CDR3 DNA: TGCGCCAGCAGACCAGCCGGGACTCGTTATGGCTACACCTTC
CDR3 protein: CASRPAGTRYGYTF
V gene: TRBV4-1
CDR3 length: 14
clone size: -
J gene: TRBJ1-2
D gene: -

CDR3 DNA: TGTGCCAGCAGCTTGGGACTAGCGGGACCTCAAGAGACCCAGTACTTC
CDR3 protein: CASSLGLAGPQETQYF
V gene: TRBV27
CDR3 length: 16
clone size: -
J gene: TRBJ2-5
D gene: TRBD2

CDR3 DNA: TGCGCCAGCAGCCAGGGACAAGGGACCCAGTACTTC
CDR3 protein: CASSQGQGTQYF
V gene: TRBV10-1
CDR3 length: 12
clone size: -
J gene: TRBJ2-5
D gene: -

CDR3 DNA: TGTGCCTGGAGTAGGCCGAGGCAGGGGAACACTGAAGCTTTCTTT
CDR3 protein: CAWSRPRQGNTEAFF
V gene: TRBV30
CDR3 length: 15
clone size: -
J gene: TRBJ1-1
D gene: -

CDR3 DNA: TGTGCCTGGAGTCGTTCGAACACTGAAGCTTTCTTT
CDR3 protein: CAWSRSNTEAFF
V gene: TRBV30
CDR3 length: 12
clone size: -
J gene: TRBJ1-1
D gene: -

CDR3 DNA: TGTGCCAGCAGCTTGGACGACAGGGTCTCTGGCTACACCTTC
CDR3 protein: CASSLDDRVSGYTF
V gene: TRBV5-6
CDR3 length: 14
clone size: -
J gene: TRBJ1-2
D gene: TRBD1

CDR3 DNA: TGCGCCAGCAGCCAAGGACAATCTGGGGCCAACGTCCTGACTTTC
CDR3 protein: CASSQGQSGANVLTF
V gene: TRBV4-3
CDR3 length: 15
clone size: -
J gene: TRBJ2-6
D gene: -

CDR3 DNA: TGTGCCAGCAGCTTTGAGGCAGGACGGGAAGCTAACTATGGCTACACCTTC
CDR3 protein: CASSFEAGREANYGYTF
V gene: TRBV7-8
CDR3 length: 17
clone size: -
J gene: TRBJ1-2
D gene: -

CDR3 DNA: TGTGCCAGCAGTCCACAGGGTAGAAACACTGAAGCTTTCTTT
CDR3 protein: CASSPQGRNTEAFF
V gene: TRBV28
CDR3 length: 14
clone size: -
J gene: TRBJ1-1
D gene: -

CDR3 DNA: TGCAGCGTTGAAGGGACAGGAGTATACAATGAGCAGTTCTTC
CDR3 protein: CSVEGTGVYNEQFF
V gene: TRBV29-1
CDR3 length: 14
clone size: -
J gene: TRBJ2-1
D gene: TRBD1

CDR3 DNA: TGCGCCAGCAGCCAAGCTCTCAGCAATCAGCCCCAGCATTTT
CDR3 protein: CASSQALSNQPQHF
V gene: TRBV4-1
CDR3 length: 14
clone size: -
J gene: TRBJ1-5
D gene: -

CDR3 DNA: TGTGCCAGTAGTAACCCCGGACTTAACACCGGGGAGCTGTTTTTT
CDR3 protein: CASSNPGLNTGELFF
V gene: TRBV19
CDR3 length: 15
clone size: -
J gene: TRBJ2-2
D gene: -

CDR3 DNA: TGTGCCTGGAGTCGGCCTAGCGGGGCCTACGAGCAGTACTTC
CDR3 protein: CAWSRPSGAYEQYF
V gene: TRBV30
CDR3 length: 14
clone size: -
J gene: TRBJ2-7
D gene: TRBD2

CDR3 DNA: TGCAGCGGTCTCTCCGGGACAGTTAACGAGCAGTACTTC
CDR3 protein: CSGLSGTVNEQYF
V gene: TRBV29-1
CDR3 length: 13
clone size: -
J gene: TRBJ2-7
D gene: TRBD1

CDR3 DNA: TGCGCCAGCAGCTTGACAGGGTCTGGGGCCAACGGCCTGACTTTC
CDR3 protein: CASSLTGSGANGLTF
V gene: TRBV5-1
CDR3 length: 15
clone size: -
J gene: TRBJ2-6
D gene: -

CDR3 DNA: TGTGCCAGCAGTACGGATCGGAGGGATACGCAGTATTTT
CDR3 protein: CASSTDRRDTQYF
V gene: TRBV6-5
CDR3 length: 13
clone size: -
J gene: TRBJ2-3
D gene: -

CDR3 DNA: TGTGCCAGTAGTCCAGGGGGAGGCCCCCCGGGCGAGCAGTACTTC
CDR3 protein: CASSPGGGPPGEQYF
V gene: TRBV19
CDR3 length: 15
clone size: -
J gene: TRBJ2-7
D gene: -

CDR3 DNA: TGTGCCAGCAGTGGACAGACAAATTCACCCCTCCACTTT
CDR3 protein: CASSGQTNSPLHF
V gene: TRBV6-4
CDR3 length: 13
clone size: few
J gene: TRBJ1-6
D gene: -

CDR3 DNA: TGTGCCAGCAGCGCTAGCGGGAGCCCCTACGAGCAGTACTTC
CDR3 protein: CASSASGSPYEQYF
V gene: TRBV7-9
CDR3 length: 14
clone size: -
J gene: TRBJ2-7
D gene: TRBD2

CDR3 DNA: TGTGCCTGGGGTGTCCCCGGGACTAGCGGTTTGGGGGAGCAGTTCTTC
CDR3 protein: CAWGVPGTSGLGEQFF
V gene: TRBV30
CDR3 length: 16
clone size: -
J gene: TRBJ2-1
D gene: TRBD2

CDR3 DNA: TGTGCCAGCAGCTTCTCTAGACTAGCGGGGGGGTTCAATGAGCAGTTCTTC
CDR3 protein: CASSFSRLAGGFNEQFF
V gene: TRBV7-3
CDR3 length: 17
clone size: -
J gene: TRBJ2-1
D gene: TRBD2